This T cell receptor beta chain was retrieved from a study of patients and donors after allogeneic stem cell transplantation. TCRdb redid the calling of the RT-PCR reads with MiXCR, one entry per CDR3 protein. This sample has about a million distinct CDR3 sequences; 18% occur once, and the top ten carry 5% to 7.5%. This receptor was taken from a human donor who was either an allogeneic HSCT recipient or a stem cell or donor lymphocyte infusion donor (not recorded which). It is not recorded whose cells these are; they may come from a transplant donor. What was sequenced was blood, either unsorted or a sorted T cell fraction (not recorded which).

Written as DNA, the CDR3 is TGCAGTGCCAAGGTAGGAGCGGGAGGTGGCTACGAGCAGTACTTC. It is translated as CSAKVGAGGGYEQYF. This chain uses TRBV20-1 with TRBJ2-7; TRBD2 matches 9 bases. V dropped 6 bases and J dropped 3; count of bases not matched to a gene: 12. CDR1 and CDR2 (germline): DFQATT, SNEGSKA (reference sequence). The CDR3 length is 15 residues.